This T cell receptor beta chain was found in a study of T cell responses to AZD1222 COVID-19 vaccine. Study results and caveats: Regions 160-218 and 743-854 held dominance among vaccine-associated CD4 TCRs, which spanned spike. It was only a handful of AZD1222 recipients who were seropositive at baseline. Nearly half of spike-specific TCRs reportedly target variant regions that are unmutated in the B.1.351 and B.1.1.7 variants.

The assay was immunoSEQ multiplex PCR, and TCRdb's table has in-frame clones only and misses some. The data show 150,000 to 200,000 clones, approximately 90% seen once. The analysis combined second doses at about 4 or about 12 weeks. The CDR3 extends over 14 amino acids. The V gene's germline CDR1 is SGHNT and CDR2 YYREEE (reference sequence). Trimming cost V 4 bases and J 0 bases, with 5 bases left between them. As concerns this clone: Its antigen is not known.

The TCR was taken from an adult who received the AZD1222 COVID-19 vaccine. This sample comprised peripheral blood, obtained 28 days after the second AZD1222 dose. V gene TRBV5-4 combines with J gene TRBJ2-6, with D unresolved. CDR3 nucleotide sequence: TGTGCCAGCAGCGCGGACTCTGGGGCCAACGTCCTGACTTTC. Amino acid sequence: CASSADSGANVLTF.